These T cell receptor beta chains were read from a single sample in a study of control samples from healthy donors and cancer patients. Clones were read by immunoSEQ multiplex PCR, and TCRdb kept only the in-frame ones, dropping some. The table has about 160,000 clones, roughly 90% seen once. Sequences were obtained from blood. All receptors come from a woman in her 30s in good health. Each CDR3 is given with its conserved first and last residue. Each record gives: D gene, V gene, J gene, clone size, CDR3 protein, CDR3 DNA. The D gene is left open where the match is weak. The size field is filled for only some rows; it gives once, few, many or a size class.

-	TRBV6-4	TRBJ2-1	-	CASSAGDNNEQFF	TGTGCCAGCAGTGCGGGAGACAACAATGAGCAGTTCTTC
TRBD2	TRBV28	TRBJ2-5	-	CASSFGGRETQYF	TGTGCCAGCAGTTTCGGCGGGAGGGAGACCCAGTACTTC
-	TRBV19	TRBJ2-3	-	CASSIDSYNTQYF	TGTGCCAGTAGTATAGACTCATACAATACGCAGTATTTT
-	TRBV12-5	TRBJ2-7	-	CASGLVTPPHQYEQYF	TGTGCTAGTGGTTTGGTAACACCGCCCCACCAGTACGAGCAGTACTTC
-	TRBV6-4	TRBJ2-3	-	CASSLKGQPDTQYF	TGTGCCAGCAGTTTAAAGGGTCAACCAGATACGCAGTATTTT
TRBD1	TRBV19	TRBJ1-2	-	CASSLDRGGYGYTF	TGTGCCAGTAGTTTGGACAGGGGAGGCTATGGCTACACCTTC
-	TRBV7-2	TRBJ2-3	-	CASSPVGTDTQYF	TGTGCCAGCAGCCCGGTCGGGACAGATACGCAGTATTTT
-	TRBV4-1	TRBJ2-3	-	CASSQEGARTDTQYF	TGCGCCAGCAGCCAAGAGGGTGCTCGTACAGATACGCAGTATTTT
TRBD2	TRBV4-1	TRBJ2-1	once	CASSQDRSGIHNEQFF	TGCGCCAGCAGCCAAGATCGGAGCGGGATTCACAATGAGCAGTTCTTC
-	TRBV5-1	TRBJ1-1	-	CASSRPGFTEAFF	TGCGCCAGCAGCCGCCCGGGTTTCACTGAAGCTTTCTTT
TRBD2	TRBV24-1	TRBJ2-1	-	CATSDLRLAGVNEQFF	TGTGCCACCAGTGATTTGCGCCTAGCGGGCGTTAATGAGCAGTTCTTC
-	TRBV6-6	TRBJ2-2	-	CASRPPGPAGGELFF	TGTGCCAGCAGACCTCCGGGGCCGGCGGGCGGGGAGCTGTTTTTT
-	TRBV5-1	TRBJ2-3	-	CASSLGGTLTDTQYF	TGCGCCAGCAGCTTGGGCGGGACTCTCACAGATACGCAGTATTTT
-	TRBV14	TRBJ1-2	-	CASSQGRWGYTF	TGTGCCAGCAGCCAAGGGCGATGGGGCTACACCTTC
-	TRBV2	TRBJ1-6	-	CASRVPRSPLHF	TGTGCCAGCAGGGTACCAAGGTCACCCCTCCACTTT
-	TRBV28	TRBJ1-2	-	CASSRAGYGYTF	TGTGCCAGTAGCAGGGCCGGCTATGGCTACACCTTC
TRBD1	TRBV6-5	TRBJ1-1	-	CASKEGQGITEAFF	TGTGCCAGCAAGGAGGGACAGGGGATCACTGAAGCTTTCTTT
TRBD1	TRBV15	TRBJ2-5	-	CATSRGRTGGLETQYF	TGTGCCACCAGCAGAGGCCGAACAGGGGGGTTGGAGACCCAGTACTTC
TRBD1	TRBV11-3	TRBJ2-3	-	CASSPQGETTDTQYF	TGTGCCAGCAGCCCACAGGGGGAAACCACAGATACGCAGTATTTT
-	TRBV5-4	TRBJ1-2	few	CASSFLGSGYGYTF	TGTGCCAGCAGCTTCTTGGGGTCCGGTTACGGCTACACCTTC
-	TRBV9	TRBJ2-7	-	CASSAGGSGYSYEQYF	TGTGCCAGCAGCGCCGGAGGCAGCGGGTACTCCTACGAGCAGTACTTC
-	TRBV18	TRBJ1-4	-	CASSPGPGWSRLFF	TGTGCCAGCTCACCAGGGCCGGGATGGTCCCGGCTGTTTTTT
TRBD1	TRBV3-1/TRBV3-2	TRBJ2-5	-	CASSQGSIRGRAETQYF	TGTGCCAGCAGCCAAGGATCAATAAGGGGGCGCGCGGAGACCCAGTACTTC